The 8 T cell receptor beta chains given below trace back to one sample, sequenced in a study of a mutant IDH1 vaccine in newly diagnosed glioma. Their recognized antigens are unknown. Noted time point: week 5, during vaccination. Doses comprised 300 ug of mutant IDH1 20-mer peptide each, plus topical imiquimod. The data were produced by immunoSEQ multiplex PCR, yet TCRdb's version contains in-frame clones alone and is incomplete. The table shows tens of thousands of clones, with approximately 83% occurring only once. The sample in question was PBMCs, obtained from a glioma patient whose treatment included an IDH1 peptide vaccine. Every receptor here comes from a man aged 40-55 years with glioma.

This chain links TRBV7-6 with TRBJ2-7, with 7 bases identical to TRBD2. The V gene end was trimmed by 1 base and the J gene end by 4 bases; junction bases not matched to a gene: 4. The CDR3 contains 14 residues. The V gene's germline CDR1 is SGHVS and CDR2 FNYEAQ. The CDR3 DNA sequence: TGTGCCAGCAGCTTAGGGGAGGGAAGGTACGAGCAGTACTTC. Its protein product is CASSLGEGRYEQYF.

The chain links TRBV9 to TRBJ2-2; D unclear. Trimming cost V 4 bases and J 1 base, with 8 bases left between them. The CDR3 is 14 residues long. The V gene's germline CDR1 is SGDLS and CDR2 YYNGEE. The DNA of the CDR3 is TGTGCCAGCAGCCCCTTTTGGAACACCGGGGAGCTGTTTTTT. It encodes CASSPFWNTGELFF.

This chain connects TRBV14 to TRBJ2-3, with D possibly matching TRBD2 (6 bases). Between the trimmed V and J ends, which lost 4 bases and 1 base, there was a span of 15 bases. This CDR3 is 16 amino acids long. Germline assignment: CDR1 SGHDN and CDR2 FVKESK. CDR3 sequence: CASSPTRAVRTDTQYF. In nucleotides, the CDR3 is TGTGCCAGCAGCCCGACTAGAGCGGTGCGCACAGATACGCAGTATTTT.

This chain links TRBV5-1 with TRBJ2-7; D unclear. The CDR3 loop spans 11 amino acids. V lost 7 bases and J lost 3, with 8 bases in between. Germline CDR1 reads SGHRS; CDR2 reads YFSETQ. CDR3 nucleotides: TGCGCCAGCCCCGTCTACTACGAGCAGTACTTC. This gives the protein CASPVYYEQYF.

The gene calls are TRBV5-1 and TRBJ2-3; D tentatively reads TRBD1 or TRBD2 (6 bases each). V dropped 1 base and J dropped 0 bases, with 18 bases sitting between them. Germline assignment: CDR1 SGHRS and CDR2 YFSETQ. The CDR3 runs to 18 residues. CDR3 nucleotide sequence: TGCGCCAGCAGCTTGAACCCCGGGGGCCAGACTAGCACAGATACGCAGTATTTT. As protein: CASSLNPGGQTSTDTQYF.

The chain employs TRBV28 and TRBJ2-7; D ambiguous. Germline CDR1 MDHEN, CDR2 SYDVKM. The CDR3 has 11 residues. The CDR3 DNA is TGTGCAAGCCAGACACCCTACGAGCAGTACTTC. As protein: CASQTPYEQYF.

This chain joins TRBV7-2 and TRBJ2-7, with 8 bases aligning to TRBD2. This CDR3 comprises 15 residues. V was clipped by 1 base and J by 7 bases; unmatched bases: 9. CDR1 and CDR2 from the germline V gene are SGHTA and FQGNSA. This CDR3 reads CASSLVTGGPGEQYF. The CDR3 DNA reads as TGTGCCAGCAGCTTAGTAACGGGAGGGCCGGGAGAGCAGTACTTC. Drawing the rest from reference TRBV7-2 and TRBJ2-7, the complete variable domain is GAGVSQSPSNKVTEKGKDVELRCDPISGHTALYWYRQSLGQGLEFLIYFQGNSAPDKSGLPSDRFSAERTGGSVSTLTIQRTQQEDSAVYLCASSLVTGGPGEQYFGPGTRLTVT.

This chain links TRBV7-2 with TRBJ1-5; D unresolved. V gave up 1 base and J gave up 3 bases, with 13 bases separating them. The germline CDR1 and CDR2 sequences are SGHTA and FQGNSA. CDR3 length: 16 residues. CDR3 residues: CASSLGVPPDNQPQHF. Written as DNA, the CDR3 is TGTGCCAGCAGCTTAGGGGTCCCCCCGGACAATCAGCCCCAGCATTTT.